This T cell receptor beta chain was captured by sequencing in a study of identical twins' blood T cells. Germline CDR1 is MNHEY and CDR2 is SVGEGT. The CDR3 consists of 13 residues. The V gene lost 7 bases and the J gene lost 5 bases, with 12 bases spanning the gap. TCRdb reprocessed the 5' RACE reads via MiXCR and lists one record per CDR3 protein. Among 300,000 to 400,000 distinct CDR3 sequences listed, over 25% were seen once. The gene calls are TRBV6-2 or TRBV6-3 and TRBJ1-5, with TRBD1 as a possible D gene (5 bases). This receptor was identified in a woman aged 18-49 years in good health. The sample comprised PBMCs. CDR3 nucleotide sequence: TGTGCCAGCACCAAAAGGGGTGATCAGCCCCAGCATTTT. Its translation: CASTKRGDQPQHF.